The 5 T cell receptor beta chains presented below share a single source sample, sequenced in a study of blood T cell repertoires in COVID-19. Clones were sequenced by immunoSEQ multiplex PCR, and TCRdb holds only the in-frame ones, with some missing. The sample records 200,000 to 250,000 clones, 75% to 90% being singletons. The specimen was peripheral blood. Receptors were obtained from a woman aged 25 to 39 who had recovered from COVID-19.

This rearrangement joins TRBV14 to TRBJ2-7; 9 nucleotides match TRBD2. This CDR3 is 15 amino acids long. CDR1 is SGHDN, CDR2 FVKESK, per germline. Trimming at V came to 6 bases and at J to 3 bases, leaving 9 bases not matched to a gene. DNA for the CDR3: TGTGCCAGCAGACCAAGACTAGCGGACCACTACGAGCAGTACTTC. Translating gives CASRPRLADHYEQYF.

The chain carries TRBV5-1 and TRBJ2-3; 9 bases map to TRBD2. Per germline, CDR1 SGHRS and CDR2 YFSETQ. The length of the CDR3 is 17 residues. The ends lost 0 bases at V and 4 bases at J; junction bases unmatched: 9. The CDR3 protein is CASSLEGSGGIPDTQYF. CDR3 sequence (DNA): TGCGCCAGCAGCTTGGAAGGTAGCGGGGGAATCCCAGATACGCAGTATTTT.

This clone occurred once. This sequence joins TRBV27 and TRBJ2-5; possibly TRBD2 for D (6 bases). The length of the CDR3 is 15 residues. Per the germline V gene, CDR1 is MNHEY and CDR2 is SMNVEV (reference sequence). The V and J ends lost 6 bases and 5 bases respectively, with 19 bases between them. The chain's CDR3 is CASSPTDQGGETQYF. DNA for the CDR3: TGTGCCAGCAGCCCCACGGACCAGGGAGGTGAGACCCAGTACTTC.

The gene calls are TRBV9 and TRBJ1-3; a weak D match, TRBD1 (6 bases). The ends were cut back, 3 bases at V and 2 bases at J, with 15 bases in the middle. The germline V gene encodes CDR1 SGDLS and CDR2 YYNGEE. This CDR3 has 16 amino acids. CDR3 in amino acids: CASSEPGGGAGNTIYF. The CDR3 nucleotides are TGTGCCAGCAGCGAACCCGGAGGGGGGGCTGGAAACACCATATATTTT.

The table lists this clone with a few counts. The J gene is TRBJ1-1, the V gene TRBV18; TRBD1 matches 9 bases. The CDR3 is 11 residues long. From germline, CDR1 is KGHSH and CDR2 LQKENI. V was pared by 4 bases and J by 11 bases, with 2 bases of the junction left unmatched. CDR3 sequence: CASSLGQGAFF. CDR3 nucleotides: TGTGCCAGCTCACTCGGACAGGGGGCTTTCTTT.